One and the same sample provided the 3 T cell receptor beta chains below, sequenced in a study of cytomegalovirus exposure and HLA in healthy donors. The PCR was carried out with 60 Vbeta primers and 13 Jbeta primers. TCRdb's copy holds only in-frame clones and misses some; the assay was immunoSEQ multiplex PCR. The sample's table shows 65,000 to 90,000 clones. Sequencing used PBMCs. The source is a man in his forties or fifties in good health and CMV-seronegative.

Details on this clone: Other DNA sequences within the sample encode an identical CDR3. The CDR3 reads CASSLGGQETQYF. The CDR3 region has the DNA TGTGCCAGCAGCTTAGGGGGCCAAGAGACCCAGTACTTC. This chain uses TRBV5-6 with TRBJ2-5; maybe TRBD1 (6 bases). The V and J ends lost 2 bases and 1 base respectively, with 6 bases between them. This CDR3 is built from 13 residues. Looked up from germline, CDR1 is SGHDT and CDR2 is YYEEEE.

The chain recombines TRBV10-2 with TRBJ2-7, with TRBD1 matching 7 bases. In germline, CDR1 is WSHSY, CDR2 SAAADI. This CDR3 region has 15 residues. The junction had 11 bases not matched to a gene; V was cut back by 8 bases and J by 1 base. This chain's CDR3 is CASQWGRGRSYEQYF. For the CDR3, the DNA is TGCGCCAGCCAATGGGGTAGGGGGCGGTCCTACGAGCAGTACTTC.

DNA of the CDR3: TGCAGCGTGATACAGGGGGAACGCAATCAGCCCCAGCATTTT. Translation: CSVIQGERNQPQHF. The chain combines TRBV29-1 with TRBJ1-5, with 8 nucleotides matching TRBD1. Germline CDR1 SQVTM, CDR2 ANQGSEA. There are 14 residues in the CDR3. V was pared by 6 bases and J by 2 bases, with 6 bases of the junction left unmatched.